This section outlines one TCR beta chain sequence together with its context. This clone's antigen is unknown. No clone much larger than this one lies a single base away; base qualities are absent. Whole blood was collected in K2EDTA tubes by collaborating institutions according to the institutions' own protocols. For TCRbeta analysis, collaborator samples were shipped as frozen whole blood, as isolated PBMCs, or as DNA extracted from either sample type. The immunoSEQ Assay, a bias-controlled multiplex PCR, was used to amplify TCRbeta CDR3 regions from genomic DNA. The authors' pipeline ran thus. Nucleated cell counts per sample were estimated from amplification of reference gene primers within the assay. Sequence reads were collapsed and filtered to measure the absolute abundance of every unique TCRbeta CDR3 rearrangement. Productive Simpson clonality was computed per sample as the square root of Simpson's diversity index over productive rearrangements. The table comes from immuneACCESS by way of TCRdb, which keeps in-frame sequences with V and J called. Part of the clones is missing from these tables; in studies checked, under half for an unresolved V gene and the rest for unknown reasons. D and trimming were read from the DNA, whereas the V and J calls and clone size are those reported in that table. Within this sample are 110,000 to 150,000 clones, with more than 75% of them counted one time only. In total, the top ten clones hold less than 4.5% of the sample.

The data were obtained in a study of blood T cell repertoires in COVID-19 (dated by TCRdb to the early 2020s). For the wider study: Collaborator samples came from the United States, Italy and Spain and covered acute and convalescent phases of COVID-19. The material from the prospective study consisted of cDNA or gDNA derived from T cells, B-cell-depleted T cells, or PBMCs. The dataset comprised deeply sampled blood TCRbeta repertoires from subjects exposed to, actively infected with, or recovered from COVID-19. The repertoires were released in a freely available public database intended as a resource for research on the immune response to SARS-CoV-2. The samples were drawn from two sources: the first 160 participants of the ongoing ImmuneRACE study, and 1,000 to 1,500 subjects contributed by 6 global collaborators. A de-identified subject ID, COVID-19 status, age in years and sex were almost always included in the sample metadata. HLA class I and class II types, where available, came from metadata supplied by the sample provider rather than from assay-based typing. Beyond this particular receptor, the publication reports: The quantity of clinical and demographic metadata differed by source and by participant and was supplied without curation.

V and J are truncated by 6 bases and 2 bases respectively, leaving an intervening sequence of 19 bases. From the germline V gene, CDR1 is KGHSH and CDR2 is LQKENI. Measured from the cysteine to the phenylalanine, the CDR3 is 16 residues long. Only the CDR3 DNA is retained, 48 bases long and in frame from the first base. The TCR originated in a man between 60 and 70 years old with acute or convalescent COVID-19. The rearranged chain carries TRBV18 and TRBJ2-5; TRBD1 is perhaps the D gene, given 5 matching bases. Sequenced: peripheral blood. The nucleotide sequence is TGTGCCAGCTCGCCTTCGGACATTCGGTTTCAAGAGACCCAGTACTTC. Its translation is CASSPSDIRFQETQYF.